What follows are 2 T cell receptor beta chains derived from one specimen sequenced in a study of cytomegalovirus exposure and HLA in healthy donors. With 60 Vbeta and 13 Jbeta primers, the PCR was carried out. Assay used: immunoSEQ multiplex PCR; TCRdb lists only in-frame clones, some missing. The table has under 200,000 clones, about 76% seen once. Sequencing was carried out using PBMCs. Source of these receptors: a woman in her forties in good health and CMV-seropositive.

V is TRBV7-2 and J is TRBJ2-5, with D perhaps matching TRBD1 (5 bases). Germline CDR1 SGHTA, CDR2 FQGNSA. The length of the CDR3 is 15 residues. Trimming removed 2 bases from V and 1 base from J, with 11 bases in between. The CDR3 reads CASSLIRTGQETQYF. The CDR3 DNA reads TGTGCCAGCAGCTTAATCCGTACAGGCCAAGAGACCCAGTACTTC.

CDR3 in amino acids: CASSVGTSGETQYF. As DNA, the CDR3 is TGTGCCAGCAGTGTCGGGACTAGCGGCGAGACCCAGTACTTC. This chain joins TRBV6-1 and TRBJ2-5; 11 nucleotides line up with TRBD2. The trim removed 4 bases at V and 5 bases at J, leaving 3 bases unmatched. The CDR3 spans 14 residues. Germline V gene data show CDR1 as MNHNS and CDR2 as SASEGT.